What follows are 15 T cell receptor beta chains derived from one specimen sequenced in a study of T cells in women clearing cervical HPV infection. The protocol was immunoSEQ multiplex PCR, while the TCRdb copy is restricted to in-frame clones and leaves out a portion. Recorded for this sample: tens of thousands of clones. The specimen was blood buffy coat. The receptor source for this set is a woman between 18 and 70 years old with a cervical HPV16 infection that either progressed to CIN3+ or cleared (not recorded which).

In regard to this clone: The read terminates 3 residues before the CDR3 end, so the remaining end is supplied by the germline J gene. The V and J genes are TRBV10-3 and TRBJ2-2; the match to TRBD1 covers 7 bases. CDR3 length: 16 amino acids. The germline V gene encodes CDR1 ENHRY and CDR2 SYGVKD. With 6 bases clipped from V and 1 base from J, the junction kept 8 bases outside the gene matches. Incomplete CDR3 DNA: TGTGCCATCAGGGGACAGCAAGCTTTGAACACCGGGGAG. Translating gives CAIRGQQALNTGE. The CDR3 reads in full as CAIRGQQALNTGELFF.

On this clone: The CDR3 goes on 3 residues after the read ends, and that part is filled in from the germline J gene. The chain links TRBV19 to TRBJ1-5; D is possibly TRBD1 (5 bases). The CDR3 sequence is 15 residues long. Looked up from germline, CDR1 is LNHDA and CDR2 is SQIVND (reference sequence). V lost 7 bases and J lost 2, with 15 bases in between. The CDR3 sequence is CASTYLDTGNQPQHF. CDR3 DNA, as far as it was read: TGTGCCAGTACCTATTTGGACACGGGCAATCAGCCC.

The part of the CDR3 DNA that was read is TGTGCCAGCAGCAGACAGGGGTTGGGCTACGAG. Residues: CASSRQGLGYE. The whole CDR3 is CASSRQGLGYEQYF. This sequence joins TRBV5-5 and TRBJ2-7; 8 nucleotides line up with TRBD1. The read terminates 3 residues ahead of where the CDR3 ends, so the germline J gene completes it. The junction had 6 bases not matched to a gene; V was cut back by 4 bases and J by 3 bases. CDR3 length: 14 residues. CDR1 is SGHKS, CDR2 YYEKEE, per germline (reference sequence).

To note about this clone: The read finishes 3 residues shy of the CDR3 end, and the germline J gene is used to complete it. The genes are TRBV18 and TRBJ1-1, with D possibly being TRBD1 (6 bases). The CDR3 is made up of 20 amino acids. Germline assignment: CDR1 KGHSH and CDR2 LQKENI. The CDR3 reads CASSPPRLAGDTRHQETAFF. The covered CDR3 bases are TGTGCCAGCTCACCACCAAGACTAGCGGGGGACACAAGACACCAAGAGACA. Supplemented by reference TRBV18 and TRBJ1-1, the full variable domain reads NAGVMQNPRHLVRRRGQEARLRCSPMKGHSHVYWYRQLPEEGLKFMVYLQKENIIDESGMPKERFSAEFPKEGPSILRIQQVVRGDSAAYFCASSPPRLAGDTRHQETAFFGQGTRLTVV.

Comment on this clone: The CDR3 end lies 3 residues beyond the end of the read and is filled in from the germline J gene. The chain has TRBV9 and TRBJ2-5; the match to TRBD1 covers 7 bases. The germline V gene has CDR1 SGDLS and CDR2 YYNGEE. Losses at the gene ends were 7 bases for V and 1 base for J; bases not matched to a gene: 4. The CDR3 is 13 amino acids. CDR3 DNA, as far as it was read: TGTGCCAGCCAAGGGGACAGCCAAGAGACC. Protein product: CASQGDSQET. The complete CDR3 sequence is CASQGDSQETQYF.

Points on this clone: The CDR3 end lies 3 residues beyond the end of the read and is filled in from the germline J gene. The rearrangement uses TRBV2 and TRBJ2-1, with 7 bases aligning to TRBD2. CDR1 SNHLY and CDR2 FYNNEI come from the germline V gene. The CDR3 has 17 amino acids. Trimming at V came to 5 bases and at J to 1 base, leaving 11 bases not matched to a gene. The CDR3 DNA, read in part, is TGTGCCAGCAGTTACAACCCACCAGCGGGGTCCTACAATGAG. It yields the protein CASSYNPPAGSYNE. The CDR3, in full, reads CASSYNPPAGSYNEQFF.

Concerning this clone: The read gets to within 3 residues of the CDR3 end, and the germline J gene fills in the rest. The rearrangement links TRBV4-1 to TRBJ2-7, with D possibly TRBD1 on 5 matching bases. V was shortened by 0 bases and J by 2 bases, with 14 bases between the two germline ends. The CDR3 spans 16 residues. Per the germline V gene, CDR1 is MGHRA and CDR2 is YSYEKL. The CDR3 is CASSQDLTGKTYEQYF. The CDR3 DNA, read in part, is TGCGCCAGCAGCCAAGATCTAACAGGAAAAACCTACGAG.

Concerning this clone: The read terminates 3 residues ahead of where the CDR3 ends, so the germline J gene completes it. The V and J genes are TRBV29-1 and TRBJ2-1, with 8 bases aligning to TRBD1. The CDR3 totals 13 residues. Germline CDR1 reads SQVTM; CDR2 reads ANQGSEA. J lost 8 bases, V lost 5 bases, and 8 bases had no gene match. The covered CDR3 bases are TGCAGCGTTTCCGGGACAGGTATGGATGAG. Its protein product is CSVSGTGMDE. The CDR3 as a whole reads CSVSGTGMDEQFF.

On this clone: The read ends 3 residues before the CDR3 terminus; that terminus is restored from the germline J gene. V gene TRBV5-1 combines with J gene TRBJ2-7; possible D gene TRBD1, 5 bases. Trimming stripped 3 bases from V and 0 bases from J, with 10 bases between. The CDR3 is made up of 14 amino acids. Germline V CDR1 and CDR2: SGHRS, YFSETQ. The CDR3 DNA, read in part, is TGCGCCAGCAGCTCACAGGCGAGCTCCTACGAG. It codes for CASSSQASSYE. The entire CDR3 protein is CASSSQASSYEQYF.

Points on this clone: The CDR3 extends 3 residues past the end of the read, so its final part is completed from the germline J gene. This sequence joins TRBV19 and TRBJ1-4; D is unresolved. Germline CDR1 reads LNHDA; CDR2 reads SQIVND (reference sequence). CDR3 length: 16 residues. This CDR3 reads CASSILVARGDSPLFF. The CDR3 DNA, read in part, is TGTGCCAGTAGTATTTTGGTCGCACGCGGGGATTCACCA.

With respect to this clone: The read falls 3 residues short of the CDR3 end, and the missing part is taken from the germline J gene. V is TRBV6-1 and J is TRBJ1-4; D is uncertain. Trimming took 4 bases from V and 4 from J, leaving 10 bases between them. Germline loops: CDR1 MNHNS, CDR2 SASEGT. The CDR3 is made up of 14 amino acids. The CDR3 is CASSVARVNEKLFF. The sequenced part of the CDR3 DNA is TGTGCCAGCAGTGTAGCCCGGGTTAATGAAAAA.

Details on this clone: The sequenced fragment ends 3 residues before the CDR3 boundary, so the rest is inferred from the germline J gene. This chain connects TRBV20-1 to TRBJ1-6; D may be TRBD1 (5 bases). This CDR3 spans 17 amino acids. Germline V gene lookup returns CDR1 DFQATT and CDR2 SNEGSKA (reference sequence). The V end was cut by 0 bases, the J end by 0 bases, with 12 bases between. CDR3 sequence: CSARDLGGSSYNSPLHF. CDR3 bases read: TGCAGTGCTAGAGATCTTGGGGGGAGCTCCTATAATTCACCC.

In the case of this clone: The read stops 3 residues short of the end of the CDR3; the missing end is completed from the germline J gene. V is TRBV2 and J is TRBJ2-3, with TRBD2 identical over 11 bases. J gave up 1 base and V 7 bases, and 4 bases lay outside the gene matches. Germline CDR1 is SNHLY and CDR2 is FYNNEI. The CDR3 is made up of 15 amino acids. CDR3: CASTQTSGGTDTQYF. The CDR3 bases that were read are TGTGCCAGCACTCAGACTAGCGGGGGCACAGATACG.

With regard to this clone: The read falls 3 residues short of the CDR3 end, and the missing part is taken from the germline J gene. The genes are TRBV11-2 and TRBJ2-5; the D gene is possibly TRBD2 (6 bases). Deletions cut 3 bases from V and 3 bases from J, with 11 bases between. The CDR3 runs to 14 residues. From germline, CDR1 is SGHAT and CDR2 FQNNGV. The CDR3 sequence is CASSFLASEETQYF. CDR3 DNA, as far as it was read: TGTGCCAGCAGCTTTTTAGCTAGCGAAGAGACC.

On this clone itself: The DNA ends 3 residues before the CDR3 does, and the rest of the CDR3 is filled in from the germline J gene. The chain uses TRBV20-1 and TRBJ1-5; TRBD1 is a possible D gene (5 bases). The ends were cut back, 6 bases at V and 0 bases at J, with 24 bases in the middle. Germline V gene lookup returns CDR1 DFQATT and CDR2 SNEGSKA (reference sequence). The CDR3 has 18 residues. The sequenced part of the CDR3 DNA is TGCAGTGCCACCAAGCGGGGCGGCAACGCCTATAGCAATCAGCCC. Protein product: CSATKRGGNAYSNQP. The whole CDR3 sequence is CSATKRGGNAYSNQPQHF.